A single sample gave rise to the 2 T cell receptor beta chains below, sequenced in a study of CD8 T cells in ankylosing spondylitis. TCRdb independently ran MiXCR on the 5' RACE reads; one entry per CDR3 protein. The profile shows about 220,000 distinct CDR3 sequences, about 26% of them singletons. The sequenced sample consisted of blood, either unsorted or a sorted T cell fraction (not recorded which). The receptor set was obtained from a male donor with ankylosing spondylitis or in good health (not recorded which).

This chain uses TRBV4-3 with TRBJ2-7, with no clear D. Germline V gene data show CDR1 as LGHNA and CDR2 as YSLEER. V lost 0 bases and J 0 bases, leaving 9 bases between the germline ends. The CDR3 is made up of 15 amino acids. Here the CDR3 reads CASSQDRQASYEQYF. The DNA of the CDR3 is TGCGCCAGCAGCCAAGATCGGCAGGCCTCCTACGAGCAGTACTTC.

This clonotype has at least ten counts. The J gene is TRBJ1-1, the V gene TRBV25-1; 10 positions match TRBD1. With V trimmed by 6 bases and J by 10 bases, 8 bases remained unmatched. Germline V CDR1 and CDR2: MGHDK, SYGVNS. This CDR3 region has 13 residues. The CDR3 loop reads CASRRTGGQVAFF. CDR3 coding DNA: TGTGCCAGCAGGCGGACAGGGGGGCAGGTAGCTTTCTTT. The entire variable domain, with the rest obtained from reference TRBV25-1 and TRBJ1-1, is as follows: EADIYQTPRYLVIGTGKKITLECSQTMGHDKMYWYQQDPGMELHLIHYSYGVNSTEKGDLSSESTVSRIRTEHFPLTLESARPSHTSQYLCASRRTGGQVAFFGQGTRLTVV.